Below are 31 T cell receptor beta chains sequenced from a single sample in a study of blood T cell repertoires in COVID-19. TCRdb's copy holds only in-frame clones and misses some; the assay was immunoSEQ multiplex PCR. The sample contains a few hundred thousand clones, around 89% of which appear only once. The sequencing sample was made of peripheral blood. These receptor sequences come from a woman aged 55-70 years with COVID-19, enrolled during active disease.

The rearrangement uses TRBV5-1 and TRBJ2-5; tentative D call: TRBD1 (6 bases). Per germline, CDR1 SGHRS and CDR2 YFSETQ. Trimming shortened V by 4 bases and J by 4 bases, and 14 bases separated the two germline ends. This CDR3 is built from 14 residues. The CDR3 region has the DNA TGCGCCAGCAGCCCAGAGGGGGTAGGAGAGACCCAGTACTTC. Amino acid sequence: CASSPEGVGETQYF.

The CDR3 DNA reads as TGTGCCAGCAGCCCAGACAGGGGATACGGAAACACCATATATTTT. Encoded protein: CASSPDRGYGNTIYF. The chain has TRBV7-7 and TRBJ1-3; 8 positions match TRBD1. J was trimmed by 4 bases and V by 5 bases; bases with no gene match: 7. This CDR3 is built from 15 residues. Germline loops: CDR1 SSHAT, CDR2 FNYEAQ (reference sequence).

V and J are TRBV6-2 or TRBV6-3 and TRBJ1-2; unclear D gene. This CDR3 has 13 residues. The ends were cut back, 4 bases at V and 4 bases at J, with 10 bases in the middle. The germline gives CDR1 MNHEY, CDR2 SVGEGT. CDR3 amino acids: CASSFLDGYGYTF. CDR3 sequence (DNA): TGTGCCAGCAGTTTTTTAGATGGCTATGGCTACACCTTC.

This sequence joins TRBV5-4 and TRBJ1-2, with 11 bases lining up with TRBD1. The V segment lost 4 bases and the J segment 4 bases; nucleotides outside the gene matches: 6. This CDR3 comprises 15 residues. Germline V CDR1 and CDR2: SGHNT, YYREEE (reference sequence). The CDR3 spells CASSKDRGQTYGYTF. Written as DNA, the CDR3 is TGTGCCAGCAGCAAGGACAGGGGGCAAACCTATGGCTACACCTTC.

The rearrangement joins TRBV5-8 to TRBJ1-2; 9 bases match TRBD1. This CDR3 is 16 amino acids long. Germline assignment: CDR1 SGHTS and CDR2 YDEGEE. V trimming: 4 bases; J trimming: 4 bases; junction bases outside the gene matches: 11. The CDR3 here is CASSPGTGGEGYGYTF. The DNA for the CDR3 is TGTGCCAGCAGCCCAGGAACAGGGGGCGAGGGCTATGGCTACACCTTC.

J is TRBJ2-7 and V is TRBV5-4; TRBD1 matches at 7 bases. Trimming at V came to 4 bases and at J to 1 base, leaving 8 bases not matched to a gene. CDR1 is SGHNT, CDR2 YYREEE, per germline (reference sequence). The CDR3 contains 15 residues. Here the CDR3 reads CASSNGQVGSYEQYF. The CDR3 DNA reads as TGTGCCAGCAGCAATGGACAGGTTGGTTCCTACGAGCAGTACTTC. The whole variable domain, filled in from reference TRBV5-4 and TRBJ2-7, reads ETGVTQSPTHLIKTRGQQVTLRCSSQSGHNTVSWYQQALGQGPQFIFQYYREEENGRGNFPPRFSGLQFPNYSSELNVNALELDDSALYLCASSNGQVGSYEQYFGPGTRLTVT.

The J gene is TRBJ2-2, the V gene TRBV13; 7 bases map to TRBD2. Germline CDR1 and CDR2: PRHDT and FYEKMQ (reference sequence). The CDR3 has 18 amino acids. Trimming took 2 bases from V and 6 from J; bases not matched to a gene: 15. The CDR3 here is CASSLSRFGGRDSGELFF. The CDR3 bases are TGTGCCAGCAGCTTAAGCAGGTTCGGCGGGAGAGATTCCGGGGAGCTGTTTTTT.

The chain joins TRBV19 to TRBJ2-7; TRBD1 might be the D (6 bases). V was shortened by 4 bases and J by 5 bases, with 15 bases between the two germline ends. This CDR3 comprises 14 residues. The V gene's germline CDR1 is LNHDA and CDR2 SQIVND (reference sequence). The CDR3 coding sequence is TGTGCCAGTAGTAGACAGGCGGTGGCTGACGAGCAGTACTTC. As protein: CASSRQAVADEQYF.

V is TRBV9 and J is TRBJ1-3, with 8 bases matching TRBD1. This CDR3 is built from 15 residues. The J segment lost 4 bases and the V segment lost 4 bases, leaving 7 bases of the junction unmatched. The germline CDR1 and CDR2 sequences are SGDLS and YYNGEE. DNA for the CDR3: TGTGCCAGCAGCCCTAGGGGACAGGAAGGAAACACCATATATTTT. Encoded protein: CASSPRGQEGNTIYF.

CDR3 DNA: TGTGCCAGCAGCTTTGGAGCATCCACAGATACGCAGTATTTT. Protein product: CASSFGASTDTQYF. The V and J genes are TRBV7-8 and TRBJ2-3; D call uncertain. CDR1 and CDR2 (germline): SGHVS, FQNEAQ. With 3 bases removed from V and 2 bases from J, the gap between germline ends came to 9 bases. This CDR3 region has 14 residues.

The chain uses TRBV18 and TRBJ2-5, with D unresolved. Trimming pared 5 bases from V and 2 bases from J, leaving 6 bases between. CDR3 length: 12 amino acids. Germline V CDR1 and CDR2: KGHSH, LQKENI. The CDR3 reads CASSSTQETQYF. As DNA, the CDR3 is TGTGCCAGCTCATCAACACAAGAGACCCAGTACTTC.

This chain connects TRBV5-1 to TRBJ1-1, with D possibly TRBD1 on 6 matching bases. Per germline, CDR1 SGHRS and CDR2 YFSETQ. Trimming removed 4 bases at V and 2 bases at J, with 12 bases between. The CDR3 runs 14 residues. The CDR3 reads CASSRGQRNTEAFF. CDR3 bases: TGCGCCAGCAGCCGAGGACAGAGAAACACTGAAGCTTTCTTT.

The V gene is TRBV7-2, the J gene TRBJ1-5; D uncertain. Germline loops: CDR1 SGHTA, CDR2 FQGNSA. CDR3 length: 15 amino acids. V lost 7 bases and J lost 2, with 15 bases in between. CDR3 sequence reads: CASTPPGVGNQPQHF. DNA for the CDR3: TGTGCCAGCACCCCCCCGGGTGTAGGCAATCAGCCCCAGCATTTT.

The chain couples TRBV2 to TRBJ1-1; D unresolved. Deletions cut 5 bases from V and 4 bases from J, with 5 bases between. The CDR3 consists of 11 residues. CDR1 is SNHLY, CDR2 FYNNEI, per germline. DNA for the CDR3: TGTGCCAGCAGTTACAGCACTGAAGCTTTCTTT. This gives the protein CASSYSTEAFF.

The chain uses TRBV27 and TRBJ2-5, with 8 nucleotides matching TRBD2. The CDR3 consists of 14 residues. Per germline, CDR1 MNHEY and CDR2 SMNVEV (reference sequence). V gave up 7 bases and J gave up 4 bases; unmatched junction bases: 8. CDR3 residues: CASKDGGAGETQYF. CDR3 coding DNA: TGTGCCAGCAAGGACGGGGGGGCTGGAGAGACCCAGTACTTC.

The chain carries TRBV7-2 and TRBJ2-7; TRBD1 aligns across 9 bases. The germline CDR1 and CDR2 sequences are SGHTA and FQGNSA. V was clipped by 5 bases and J by 5 bases; unmatched bases: 10. The CDR3 consists of 15 residues. CDR3 nucleotide sequence: TGTGCCAGCAGCCCAACGTCCGGGACAGGGAACGAGCAGTACTTC. Its protein product is CASSPTSGTGNEQYF.

The gene calls are TRBV4-3 and TRBJ2-5; 11 bases align to TRBD2. This CDR3 contains 18 residues. Trimming cost V 0 bases and J 5 bases; bases outside gene matches: 11. CDR1 is LGHNA and CDR2 is YSLEER in the germline V gene. The CDR3 protein is CASSQDLAGGPTAETQYF. The DNA for the CDR3 is TGCGCCAGCAGCCAAGATCTAGCGGGGGGCCCGACTGCGGAGACCCAGTACTTC.

The chain recombines TRBV10-3 with TRBJ2-5; 9 bases fit TRBD1. CDR3 length: 15 amino acids. The V gene's germline CDR1 is ENHRY and CDR2 SYGVKD. Germline trimming cut 4 bases from V and 4 bases from J; bases unmatched to any gene: 7. The CDR3 reads CAISGTGQGLETQYF. CDR3 in DNA: TGTGCCATCAGTGGGACGGGACAGGGACTAGAGACCCAGTACTTC.

This chain connects TRBV4-3 to TRBJ1-2; D is perhaps TRBD1 (6 bases). Germline loops: CDR1 LGHNA, CDR2 YSLEER. Trimming cost V 0 bases and J 4 bases, with 15 bases left between them. The CDR3 has 16 amino acids. The CDR3 sequence is CASSQEVGTNSYGYTF. For the CDR3, the DNA is TGCGCCAGCAGCCAAGAGGTCGGGACAAATTCCTATGGCTACACCTTC.

The chain links TRBV6-5 to TRBJ2-5; 9 bases map to TRBD1. With 4 bases clipped from V and 7 bases from J, the junction kept 7 bases outside the gene matches. The CDR3 is 14 amino acids. CDR1 MNHEY and CDR2 SVGAGI come from the germline V gene. CDR3 loop: CASSFWTGDSTQYF. CDR3 sequence (DNA): TGTGCCAGCAGTTTTTGGACAGGGGATTCGACCCAGTACTTC.

This clone was recorded only once. The chain recombines TRBV19 with TRBJ1-2; tentative D call: TRBD1 (6 bases). The germline V gene encodes CDR1 LNHDA and CDR2 SQIVND (reference sequence). The CDR3 sequence is 12 residues long. V dropped 7 bases and J dropped 8 bases, with 14 bases sitting between them. The CDR3 DNA reads as TGTGCCAGTAATCGGGGGGCTGAGGGCTACACCTTC. This sequence encodes CASNRGAEGYTF.

The chain links TRBV7-3 to TRBJ2-2, with TRBD2 matching over 7 bases. Per the germline V gene, CDR1 is SGHTA and CDR2 is FQGTGA. The CDR3 covers 13 residues. V gave up 5 bases and J gave up 8 bases; unmatched junction bases: 5. The CDR3 sequence: CASSRAGQGELFF. Written as DNA, the CDR3 is TGTGCCAGCAGCAGAGCGGGGCAGGGGGAGCTGTTTTTT.

The chain links TRBV7-9 to TRBJ2-3; possibly TRBD2 for D (6 bases). CDR1 and CDR2 from the germline V gene are SEHNR and FQNEAQ (reference sequence). This CDR3 region has 15 residues. V lost 2 bases, J lost 5 bases, and 14 bases lay in between. CDR3 nucleotides: TGTGCCAGCAGCTTATACGGGAGTGAGGGAGATACGCAGTATTTT. Protein product: CASSLYGSEGDTQYF.

This clone has only one observation. CDR3 loop: CASSQDHTGRYNEQFF. DNA for the CDR3: TGCGCCAGCAGCCAAGATCACACAGGTCGGTACAATGAGCAGTTCTTC. V usage is TRBV4-1 and J usage is TRBJ2-1; D is possibly TRBD1 (5 bases). This CDR3 region has 16 residues. From germline, CDR1 is MGHRA and CDR2 YSYEKL. Trimming took 0 bases from V and 4 from J, leaving 13 bases between them.

The chain employs TRBV28 and TRBJ2-7, with D perhaps TRBD2 (5 bases). Trimming took 2 bases from V and 2 from J, leaving 10 bases between them. This CDR3 spans 14 amino acids. Germline CDR1 MDHEN, CDR2 SYDVKM. The CDR3 here is CASSLPGSPYEQYF. The CDR3 DNA follows: TGTGCCAGCAGTTTACCGGGGTCTCCCTACGAGCAGTACTTC. Full variable domain (outside the CDR3, taken from reference TRBV28 and TRBJ2-7): DVKVTQSSRYLVKRTGEKVFLECVQDMDHENMFWYRQDPGLGLRLIYFSYDVKMKEKGDIPEGYSVSREKKERFSLILESASTNQTSMYLCASSLPGSPYEQYFGPGTRLTVT.

CDR3 protein: CASSLPGQYEKLFF. The CDR3 DNA reads TGTGCCAGCTCACTCCCGGGACAGTATGAAAAACTGTTTTTT. This chain joins TRBV18 and TRBJ1-4; 7 bases match TRBD1. CDR1 and CDR2 (germline): KGHSH, LQKENI. J lost 6 bases, V lost 4 bases, and 5 bases had no gene match. The CDR3 consists of 14 residues.

This clone was detected once. This chain connects TRBV4-2 to TRBJ2-6, with D uncertain. The CDR3 is made up of 17 amino acids. From germline, CDR1 is LGHNA and CDR2 YNFKEQ. Trimming cost V 0 bases and J 0 bases, with 9 bases left between them. The CDR3 protein is CASSQDRPGSGANVLTF. In DNA form, the CDR3 reads TGTGCCAGCAGCCAAGATAGACCGGGCTCTGGGGCCAACGTCCTGACTTTC.

This chain joins TRBV5-1 and TRBJ2-7; D is perhaps TRBD1 (5 bases). The V gene lost 7 bases and the J gene lost 3 bases, with 11 bases spanning the gap. The CDR3 length is 12 residues. Germline assignment: CDR1 SGHRS and CDR2 YFSETQ. As DNA, the CDR3 is TGCGCCAGCGTTGGGCAGGGCTACGAGCAGTACTTC. It encodes CASVGQGYEQYF.

The V and J genes are TRBV6-5 and TRBJ2-1; TRBD2 is a possible D gene (5 bases). V was pared by 5 bases and J by 10 bases, with 9 bases between. This CDR3 contains 11 residues. Germline V lookup: CDR1 MNHEY, CDR2 SVGAGI. CDR3 DNA sequence: TGTGCCAGCAGTCCGGGAAGGGAGCAGTTCTTC. As protein: CASSPGREQFF.

The J gene is TRBJ2-3, the V gene TRBV4-3; TRBD2 aligns across 10 bases. V lost 1 base to trimming and J lost 4 bases; unmatched junction nucleotides: 2. Germline values: CDR1 LGHNA, CDR2 YSLEER. This CDR3 spans 15 amino acids. CDR3 amino acids: CASSQGAGGPDTQYF. In DNA, the CDR3 is TGCGCCAGCAGCCAAGGAGCGGGGGGGCCAGATACGCAGTATTTT.

The chain couples TRBV27 to TRBJ1-5; 12 bases are shared with TRBD1. Germline loops: CDR1 MNHEY, CDR2 SMNVEV (reference sequence). The trim removed 6 bases at V and 5 bases at J, leaving 5 bases unmatched. The length of the CDR3 is 15 residues. The CDR3 DNA is TGTGCCAGCAGCGCCGGGACAGGGGGCGATCAGCCCCAGCATTTT. It specifies CASSAGTGGDQPQHF.